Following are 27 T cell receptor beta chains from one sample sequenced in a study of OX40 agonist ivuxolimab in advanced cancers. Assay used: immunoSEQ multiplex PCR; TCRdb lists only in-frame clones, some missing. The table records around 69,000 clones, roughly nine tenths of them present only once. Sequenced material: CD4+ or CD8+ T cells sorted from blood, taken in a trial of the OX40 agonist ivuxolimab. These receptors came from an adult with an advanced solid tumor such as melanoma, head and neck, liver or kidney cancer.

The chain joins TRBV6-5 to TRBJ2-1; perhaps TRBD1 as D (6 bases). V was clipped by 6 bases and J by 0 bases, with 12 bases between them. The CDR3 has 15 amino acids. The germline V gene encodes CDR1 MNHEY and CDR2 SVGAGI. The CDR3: CASSRQAYSYNEQFF. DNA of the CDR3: TGTGCCAGCAGCCGACAGGCGTACTCCTACAATGAGCAGTTCTTC.

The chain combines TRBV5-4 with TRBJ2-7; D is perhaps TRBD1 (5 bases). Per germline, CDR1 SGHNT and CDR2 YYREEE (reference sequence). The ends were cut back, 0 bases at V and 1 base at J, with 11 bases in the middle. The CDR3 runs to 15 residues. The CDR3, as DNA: TGTGCCAGCAGCTTGGCCTTGGGGCAGTCCTACGAGCAGTACTTC. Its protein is CASSLALGQSYEQYF.

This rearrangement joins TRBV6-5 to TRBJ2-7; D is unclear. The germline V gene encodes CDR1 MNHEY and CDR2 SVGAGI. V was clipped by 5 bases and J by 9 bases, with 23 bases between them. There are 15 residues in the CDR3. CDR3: CASSPVRTRPFLQYF. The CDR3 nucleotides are TGTGCCAGCAGTCCCGTCCGCACCCGGCCTTTCTTGCAGTACTTC.

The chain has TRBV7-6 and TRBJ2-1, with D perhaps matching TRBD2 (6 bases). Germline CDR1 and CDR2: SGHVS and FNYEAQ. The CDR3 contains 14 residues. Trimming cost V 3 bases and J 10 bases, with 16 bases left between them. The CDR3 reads CASSFVVSGEEQFF. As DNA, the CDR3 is TGTGCCAGCAGCTTTGTTGTTTCGGGGGAGGAGCAGTTCTTC.

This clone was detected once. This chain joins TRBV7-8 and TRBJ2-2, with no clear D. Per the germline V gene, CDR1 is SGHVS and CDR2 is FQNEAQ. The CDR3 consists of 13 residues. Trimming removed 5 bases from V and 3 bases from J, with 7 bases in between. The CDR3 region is CASSLLDTGELFF. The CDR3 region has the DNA TGTGCCAGCAGCCTACTGGACACCGGGGAGCTGTTTTTT.

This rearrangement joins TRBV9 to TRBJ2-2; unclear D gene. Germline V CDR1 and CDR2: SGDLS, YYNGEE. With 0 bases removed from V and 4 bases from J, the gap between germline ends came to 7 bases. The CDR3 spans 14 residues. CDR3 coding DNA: TGTGCCAGCAGCGTAGCGAAGTTCACCGGGGAGCTGTTTTTT. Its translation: CASSVAKFTGELFF.

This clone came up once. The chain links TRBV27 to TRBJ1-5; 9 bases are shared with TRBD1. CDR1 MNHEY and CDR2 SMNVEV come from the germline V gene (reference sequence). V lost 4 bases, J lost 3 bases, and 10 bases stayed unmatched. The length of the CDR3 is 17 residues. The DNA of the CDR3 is TGTGCCAGCAGTTCCCCATCGACAGGGGGACCCAATCAGCCCCAGCATTTT. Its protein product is CASSSPSTGGPNQPQHF.

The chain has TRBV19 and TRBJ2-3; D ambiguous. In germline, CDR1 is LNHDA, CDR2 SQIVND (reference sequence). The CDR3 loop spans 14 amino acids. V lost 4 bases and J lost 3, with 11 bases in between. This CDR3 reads CASSTSLSTDTQYF. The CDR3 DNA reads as TGTGCCAGTAGTACCTCCCTAAGTACAGATACGCAGTATTTT.

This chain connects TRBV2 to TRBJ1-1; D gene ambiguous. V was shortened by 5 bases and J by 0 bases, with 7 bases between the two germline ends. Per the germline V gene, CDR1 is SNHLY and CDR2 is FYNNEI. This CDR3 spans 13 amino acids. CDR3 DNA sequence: TGTGCCAGCAGTCCTTTCATGAACACTGAAGCTTTCTTT. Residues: CASSPFMNTEAFF.

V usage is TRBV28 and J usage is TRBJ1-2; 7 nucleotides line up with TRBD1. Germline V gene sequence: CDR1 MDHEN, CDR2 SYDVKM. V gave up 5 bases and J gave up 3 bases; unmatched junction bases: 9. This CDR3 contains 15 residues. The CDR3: CASSPPSTGYYGYTF. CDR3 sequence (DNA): TGTGCCAGCAGTCCTCCTTCGACAGGGTACTATGGCTACACCTTC.

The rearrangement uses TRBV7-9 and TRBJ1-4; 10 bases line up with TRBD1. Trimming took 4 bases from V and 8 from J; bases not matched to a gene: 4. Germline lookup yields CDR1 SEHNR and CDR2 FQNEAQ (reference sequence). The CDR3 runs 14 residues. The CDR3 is CASSSGQGEEKLFF. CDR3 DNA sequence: TGTGCCAGCAGCTCTGGACAGGGGGAAGAAAAACTGTTTTTT. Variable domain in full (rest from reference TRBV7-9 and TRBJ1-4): DTGVSQNPRHKITKRGQNVTFRCDPISEHNRLYWYRQTLGQGPEFLTYFQNEAQLEKSRLLSDRFSAERPKGSFSTLEIQRTEQGDSAMYLCASSSGQGEEKLFFGSGTQLSVL.

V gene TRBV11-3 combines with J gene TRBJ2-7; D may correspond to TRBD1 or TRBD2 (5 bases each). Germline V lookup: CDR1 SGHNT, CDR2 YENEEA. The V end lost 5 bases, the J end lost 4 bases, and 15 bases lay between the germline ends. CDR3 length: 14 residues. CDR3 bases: TGTGCCAGCAGCCCCGGGACGGATCCTTACGAGCAGTACTTC. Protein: CASSPGTDPYEQYF.

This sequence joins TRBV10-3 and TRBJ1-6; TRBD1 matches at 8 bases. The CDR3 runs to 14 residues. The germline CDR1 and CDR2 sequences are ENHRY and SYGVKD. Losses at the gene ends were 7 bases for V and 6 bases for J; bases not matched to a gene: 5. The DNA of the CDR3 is TGTGCCATCACCCCTACAGGGGGTAATTCACCCCTCCACTTT. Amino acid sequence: CAITPTGGNSPLHF.

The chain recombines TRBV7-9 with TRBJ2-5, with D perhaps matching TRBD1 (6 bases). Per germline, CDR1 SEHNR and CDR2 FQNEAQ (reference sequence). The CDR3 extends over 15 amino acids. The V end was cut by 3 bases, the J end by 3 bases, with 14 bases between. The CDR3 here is CASSFSRGREETQYF. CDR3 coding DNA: TGTGCCAGCAGCTTCTCCAGGGGCAGGGAAGAGACCCAGTACTTC.

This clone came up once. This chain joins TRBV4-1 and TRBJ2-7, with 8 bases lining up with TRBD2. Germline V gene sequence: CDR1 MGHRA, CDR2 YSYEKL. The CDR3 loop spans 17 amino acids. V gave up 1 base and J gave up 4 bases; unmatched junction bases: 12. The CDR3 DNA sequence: TGCGCCAGCAGCCAAGGGGCCGGCGGGGGGATAGGTTACGAGCAGTACTTC. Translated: CASSQGAGGGIGYEQYF.

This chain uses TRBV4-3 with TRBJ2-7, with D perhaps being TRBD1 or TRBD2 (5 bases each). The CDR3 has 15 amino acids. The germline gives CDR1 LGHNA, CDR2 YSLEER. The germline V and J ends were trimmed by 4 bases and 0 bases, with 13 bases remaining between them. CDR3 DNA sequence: TGCGCCAGCAGCCCCGGGACGAGTAGCTCCTACGAGCAGTACTTC. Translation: CASSPGTSSSYEQYF.

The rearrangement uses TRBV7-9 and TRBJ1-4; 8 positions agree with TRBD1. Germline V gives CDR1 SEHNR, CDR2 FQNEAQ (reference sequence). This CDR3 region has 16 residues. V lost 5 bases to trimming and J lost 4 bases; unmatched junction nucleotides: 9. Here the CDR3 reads CASSPLSQGDNEKLFF. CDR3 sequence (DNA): TGTGCCAGCAGCCCCCTGTCACAGGGGGATAATGAAAAACTGTTTTTT.

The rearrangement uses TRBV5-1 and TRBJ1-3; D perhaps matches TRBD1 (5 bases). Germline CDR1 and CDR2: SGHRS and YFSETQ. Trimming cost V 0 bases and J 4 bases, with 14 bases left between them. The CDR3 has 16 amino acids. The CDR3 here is CASSLEGTLPGNTIYF. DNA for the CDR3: TGCGCCAGCAGCTTGGAGGGGACCCTACCAGGAAACACCATATATTTT.

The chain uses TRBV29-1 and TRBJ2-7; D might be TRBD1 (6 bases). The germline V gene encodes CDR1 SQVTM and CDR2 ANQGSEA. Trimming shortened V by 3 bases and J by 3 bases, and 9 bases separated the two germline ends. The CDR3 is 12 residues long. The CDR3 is CSVENRDYEQYF. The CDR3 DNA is TGCAGCGTTGAGAACAGGGACTACGAGCAGTACTTC.

CDR3: CASSASRDRVGTGELFF. For the CDR3, the DNA is TGTGCCAGCAGCGCATCCCGGGACAGGGTCGGCACCGGGGAGCTGTTTTTT. This sequence joins TRBV9 and TRBJ2-2, with 9 bases lining up with TRBD1. Per the germline V gene, CDR1 is SGDLS and CDR2 is YYNGEE. This CDR3 region has 17 residues. With 3 bases clipped from V and 4 bases from J, the junction kept 10 bases outside the gene matches.

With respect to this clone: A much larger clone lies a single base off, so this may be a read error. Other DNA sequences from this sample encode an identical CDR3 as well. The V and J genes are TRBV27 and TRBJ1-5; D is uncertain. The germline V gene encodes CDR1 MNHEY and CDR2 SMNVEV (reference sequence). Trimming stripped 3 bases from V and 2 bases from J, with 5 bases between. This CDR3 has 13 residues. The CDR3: CASSFGGNQPQHF. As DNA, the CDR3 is TGTGCCAGCAGTTTTGGGGGCAATCAGCCCCAGCATTTT.

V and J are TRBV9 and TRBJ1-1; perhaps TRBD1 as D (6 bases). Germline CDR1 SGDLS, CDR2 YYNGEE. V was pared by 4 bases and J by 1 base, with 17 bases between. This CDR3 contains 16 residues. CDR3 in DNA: TGTGCCAGCAGCCCCCGGACCGGGACACCGAACACTGAAGCTTTCTTT. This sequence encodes CASSPRTGTPNTEAFF.

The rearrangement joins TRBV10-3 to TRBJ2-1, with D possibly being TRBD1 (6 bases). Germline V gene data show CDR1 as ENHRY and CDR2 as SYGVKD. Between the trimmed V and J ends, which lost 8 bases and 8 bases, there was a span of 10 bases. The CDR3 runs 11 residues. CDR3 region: CAILEGDEQFF. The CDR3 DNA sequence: TGTGCCATCCTTGAGGGGGATGAGCAGTTCTTC.

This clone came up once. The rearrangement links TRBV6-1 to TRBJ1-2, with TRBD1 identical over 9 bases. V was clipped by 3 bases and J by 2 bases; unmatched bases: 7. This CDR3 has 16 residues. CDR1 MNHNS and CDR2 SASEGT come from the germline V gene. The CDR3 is CASSDTSGTGNYGYTF. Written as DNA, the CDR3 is TGTGCCAGCAGTGACACCTCCGGGACAGGGAACTATGGCTACACCTTC.

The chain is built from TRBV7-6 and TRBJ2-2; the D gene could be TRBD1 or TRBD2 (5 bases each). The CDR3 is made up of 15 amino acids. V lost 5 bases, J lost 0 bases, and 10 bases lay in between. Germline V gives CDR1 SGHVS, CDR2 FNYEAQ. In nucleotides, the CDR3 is TGTGCCAGCAGCGGAGGCAGGGCGAACACCGGGGAGCTGTTTTTT. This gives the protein CASSGGRANTGELFF.

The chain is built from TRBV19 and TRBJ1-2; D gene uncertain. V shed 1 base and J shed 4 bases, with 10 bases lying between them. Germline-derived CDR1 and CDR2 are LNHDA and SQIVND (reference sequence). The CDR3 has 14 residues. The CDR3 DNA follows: TGTGCCAGTAGTATAGTTCCCGGATCCTATGGCTACACCTTC. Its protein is CASSIVPGSYGYTF.

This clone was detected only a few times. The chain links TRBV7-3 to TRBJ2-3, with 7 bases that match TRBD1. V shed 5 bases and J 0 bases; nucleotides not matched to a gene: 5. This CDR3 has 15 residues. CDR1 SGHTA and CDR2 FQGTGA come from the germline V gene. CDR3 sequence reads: CASSPGQASTDTQYF. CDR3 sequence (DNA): TGTGCCAGCAGCCCAGGACAGGCAAGCACAGATACGCAGTATTTT.